Reported below is one T cell receptor beta chain. The sample belongs to a study of blood T cell repertoires in COVID-19. Study context: Samples came from the United States, Italy and Spain, spanning acute and convalescent COVID-19. Sources were T cells, B-cell-depleted T cells, or PBMCs; the material itself was cDNA or gDNA.

Germline trimming cut 3 bases from V and 6 bases from J; bases unmatched to any gene: 8. Germline V gene lookup returns CDR1 LNHNV and CDR2 YYDKDF (reference sequence). The CDR3 has 14 amino acids. Participants' own reports of clinical history determined their cohort assignment. TCRdb keeps only in-frame clones here, not all; method: immunoSEQ multiplex PCR. This table holds 250,000 to 300,000 clones, approximately 91% found once. Sequencing was carried out using PBMCs or T cells enriched from blood (not recorded which). The chain links TRBV15 to TRBJ2-7, with TRBD2 matching 7 bases. The receptor comes from a woman aged 40-49 years with acute COVID-19. Here the CDR3 DNA reads TGTGCCACCAGCAGTCAAAGGGAGGGGAGCGAGCAGTACTTC. Its translation: CATSSQREGSEQYF.